In this sample, the clone carrying this T cell receptor beta chain turned up a few times. The germline V and J ends were trimmed by 5 bases and 2 bases, with 13 bases remaining between them. CDR3 length: 15 residues. In germline, CDR1 is SEHNR, CDR2 FQNEAQ (reference sequence). Each CDR3 protein gets one entry after TCRdb re-called the 5' RACE reads with MiXCR. There are 150,000 to 200,000 distinct CDR3 sequences in the sample; roughly 17% occur only once, and about 2% lies in the top ten. This sample is drawn from a study of T-cell memory formation after mild COVID-19. On the study more broadly: There were largely donor-specific TCR clusters.

This TCR was sampled from an adult woman who had mild COVID-19 (a few samples of this study predate the infection). Cell type and time point are not known. This chain connects TRBV7-9 to TRBJ2-1; D may be TRBD2 (7 bases). Sequenced input: PBMCs or a T cell subset sorted from them (not recorded which). The CDR3 protein is CASSDTGRAYNEQFF. In DNA, the CDR3 is TGTGCCAGCAGCGATACAGGGAGGGCCTACAATGAGCAGTTCTTC.